Following are 26 T cell receptor beta chains from one sample sequenced in a study of control samples from healthy donors and cancer patients. Using immunoSEQ multiplex PCR, the repertoire was profiled, and TCRdb retains in-frame clones only, with some absent. This sample's table has some 190,000 clones. Sequenced input: blood. Receptor source: a woman aged 25 to 39 in good health.

The gene calls are TRBV5-1 and TRBJ2-2, with a possible D match to TRBD2 (5 bases). This CDR3 spans 15 amino acids. Germline assignment: CDR1 SGHRS and CDR2 YFSETQ. V was clipped by 2 bases and J by 5 bases, with 13 bases between them. CDR3 sequence reads: CASSFRGQGTGELFF. DNA of the CDR3: TGCGCCAGCAGCTTCAGAGGGCAAGGTACCGGGGAGCTGTTTTTT.

The chain recombines TRBV29-1 with TRBJ2-7; tentatively, D is TRBD1 (6 bases). CDR3 size: 11 residues. Germline V gives CDR1 SQVTM, CDR2 ANQGSEA. Deletions cut 6 bases from V and 3 bases from J, with 9 bases between. The CDR3 loop reads CSVAQGYEQYF. Here the CDR3 DNA reads TGCAGCGTCGCACAGGGCTACGAGCAGTACTTC.

This chain joins TRBV28 and TRBJ1-5, with D maybe TRBD1 (5 bases). CDR3 length equals 17 residues. CDR1 MDHEN and CDR2 SYDVKM come from the germline V gene. The ends were cut back, 3 bases at V and 7 bases at J, with 22 bases in the middle. CDR3 loop: CASSLRGFGFGRQPQHF. CDR3 bases: TGTGCCAGCAGTTTGCGGGGCTTCGGTTTCGGGAGGCAGCCCCAGCATTTT.

The rearrangement joins TRBV5-1 to TRBJ1-5; possibly TRBD1 for D (5 bases). V lost 0 bases and J 5 bases, leaving 12 bases between the germline ends. The germline gives CDR1 SGHRS, CDR2 YFSETQ. This CDR3 spans 15 amino acids. CDR3 bases: TGCGCCAGCAGCTTGGATGGGGCCGGCTATCAGCCCCAGCATTTT. Protein sequence: CASSLDGAGYQPQHF. The full variable domain, with the rest looked up from reference TRBV5-1 and TRBJ1-5, is KAGVTQTPRYLIKTRGQQVTLSCSPISGHRSVSWYQQTPGQGLQFLFEYFSETQRNKGNFPGRFSGRQFSNSRSEMNVSTLELGDSALYLCASSLDGAGYQPQHFGDGTRLSIL.

This chain links TRBV7-2 with TRBJ2-3, with D maybe TRBD2 (6 bases). The V end lost 1 base, the J end lost 6 bases, and 14 bases lay between the germline ends. The CDR3 loop spans 15 amino acids. The V gene's germline CDR1 is SGHTA and CDR2 FQGNSA. The CDR3 protein is CASSLDGGTIDTQYF. Written as DNA, the CDR3 is TGTGCCAGCAGCTTAGACGGGGGTACTATTGATACGCAGTATTTT.

The chain combines TRBV6-6 with TRBJ1-2, with D uncertain. Trimming left V 6 bases short and J 5 bases short, with 22 bases between. Germline CDR1 is MNHNY and CDR2 is SVGAGI (reference sequence). The CDR3 totals 16 residues. The CDR3 bases are TGTGCCAGCAGGGGGAGGTCCGCTCTTTCAGCGTATGGCTACACCTTC. It codes for CASRGRSALSAYGYTF.

This chain uses TRBV29-1 with TRBJ2-2; TRBD1 matches 8 bases. Losses at the gene ends were 3 bases for V and 1 base for J; bases not matched to a gene: 7. This CDR3 has 16 amino acids. CDR1 and CDR2 from the germline V gene are SQVTM and ANQGSEA. This CDR3 reads CSVELRDRGNTGELFF. CDR3 sequence (DNA): TGCAGCGTTGAGCTCCGTGACAGGGGGAACACCGGGGAGCTGTTTTTT.

The rearrangement links TRBV3-1 (or the pseudogene TRBV3-2) to TRBJ2-1; 10 bases align to TRBD1. The length of the CDR3 is 16 residues. Trimming took 4 bases from V and 6 from J; bases not matched to a gene: 9. Germline CDR1 reads LGHDT; CDR2 reads YNNKEL (reference sequence). As DNA, the CDR3 is TGTGCCAGCAGCCCTCCCTGGACAGGGGGTCGCAATGAGCAGTTCTTC. Translated: CASSPPWTGGRNEQFF.

The J gene is TRBJ2-2, the V gene TRBV24-1; TRBD1 aligns across 7 bases. This CDR3 has 15 residues. V gave up 4 bases and J gave up 5 bases; unmatched junction bases: 6. Germline CDR1 is KGHDR and CDR2 is SFDVKD. CDR3 loop: CATSEETGPTGELFF. CDR3 nucleotide sequence: TGTGCCACCAGTGAGGAGACAGGGCCGACCGGGGAGCTGTTTTTT.

The chain is built from TRBV7-2 and TRBJ2-7, with D possibly called TRBD1 or TRBD2 (5 bases each). This CDR3 is 17 amino acids long. V was cut by 2 bases and J by 0 bases, with 17 bases left in between. The germline gives CDR1 SGHTA, CDR2 FQGNSA. CDR3 in amino acids: CASSLLYGAGPSYEQYF. As DNA, the CDR3 is TGTGCCAGCAGCTTATTATACGGGGCAGGACCCTCCTACGAGCAGTACTTC. Using reference TRBV7-2 and TRBJ2-7 for the parts outside the CDR3, the full variable domain is GAGVSQSPSNKVTEKGKDVELRCDPISGHTALYWYRQSLGQGLEFLIYFQGNSAPDKSGLPSDRFSAERTGGSVSTLTIQRTQQEDSAVYLCASSLLYGAGPSYEQYFGPGTRLTVT.

This chain links TRBV5-1 with TRBJ1-6; the D gene is possibly TRBD1 (5 bases). V lost 0 bases and J 9 bases, leaving 10 bases between the germline ends. The CDR3 is made up of 14 amino acids. Germline V lookup: CDR1 SGHRS, CDR2 YFSETQ. CDR3 sequence reads: CASSLGQRVSPLHF. The CDR3 DNA sequence: TGCGCCAGCAGCTTGGGACAGAGAGTTTCACCCCTCCACTTT.

The chain recombines TRBV4-3 with TRBJ2-1; D gene uncertain. The V end lost 0 bases, the J end lost 0 bases, and 12 bases lay between the germline ends. Germline lookup yields CDR1 LGHNA and CDR2 YSLEER. The CDR3 consists of 17 residues. The CDR3 DNA reads TGCGCCAGCAGCCAAGAGTTTGCGCCCGGCTCCTACAATGAGCAGTTCTTC. Its translation: CASSQEFAPGSYNEQFF.

The chain uses TRBV6-2 or TRBV6-3 and TRBJ2-4; 8 bases fit TRBD2. The CDR3 covers 15 residues. Trimming removed 5 bases from V and 0 bases from J; junction bases left unmatched: 3. Per germline, CDR1 MNHEY and CDR2 SVGEGT. The CDR3 reads CASSAGGLAKNIQYF. CDR3 sequence (DNA): TGTGCCAGCAGTGCGGGGGGCTTAGCCAAAAACATTCAGTACTTC.

This CDR3 is CATSDPGRGRGQPQHF. The CDR3 DNA reads as TGTGCCACCAGCGACCCGGGAAGGGGGCGCGGTCAGCCCCAGCATTTT. The chain joins TRBV24-1 to TRBJ1-5; 7 bases fit TRBD1. The trim removed 7 bases at V and 6 bases at J, leaving 14 bases unmatched. Germline CDR1 is KGHDR and CDR2 is SFDVKD. There are 16 residues in the CDR3.

The V and J genes are TRBV28 and TRBJ1-6; D is possibly TRBD1 (6 bases). The CDR3 runs to 15 residues. V lost 7 bases to trimming and J lost 2 bases, with 12 bases between them. Germline CDR1 MDHEN, CDR2 SYDVKM. Written as DNA, the CDR3 is TGTGCCAGCAACCCTACAGGGACCTATAATTCACCCCTCCACTTT. It encodes CASNPTGTYNSPLHF.

This chain links TRBV29-1 with TRBJ1-4; D gene ambiguous. Trimming removed 6 bases at V and 0 bases at J, with 11 bases between. This CDR3 has 14 residues. Germline V gives CDR1 SQVTM, CDR2 ANQGSEA. In DNA, the CDR3 is TGCAGCGTAGGCATGAGGGCAACTAATGAAAAACTGTTTTTT. Encoded protein: CSVGMRATNEKLFF.

The chain couples TRBV29-1 to TRBJ2-7; perhaps TRBD2 as D (5 bases). CDR3 length: 14 amino acids. The V and J ends lost 2 bases and 3 bases respectively, with 14 bases between them. Germline values: CDR1 SQVTM, CDR2 ANQGSEA. The CDR3 sequence is CSVEQEANRYEQYF. The CDR3 DNA reads as TGCAGCGTTGAACAGGAGGCGAATCGCTACGAGCAGTACTTC.

The chain uses TRBV6-4 and TRBJ1-2; 8 bases line up with TRBD1. V shed 0 bases, J shed 6 bases, and the junction held 12 bases outside the gene matches. The CDR3 covers 17 residues. Germline V lookup: CDR1 MRHNA, CDR2 SNTAGT. The CDR3, as DNA: TGTGCCAGCAGTGACTCGGGGGAGGACAGGGAAGCGGATGGCTACACCTTC. Translating gives CASSDSGEDREADGYTF.

V is TRBV4-1 and J is TRBJ1-1, with a tentative D call TRBD1 (6 bases). CDR3 length: 16 residues. Per germline, CDR1 MGHRA and CDR2 YSYEKL. V was trimmed by 4 bases and J by 0 bases, leaving 15 bases between them. The chain's CDR3 is CASSRNGGPMNTEAFF. The CDR3 nucleotides read TGCGCCAGCAGCCGGAACGGGGGGCCCATGAACACTGAAGCTTTCTTT.

The CDR3 nucleotides read TGTGCCAGTAGTGACCGTAGGGACAGATCCTACGAGCAGTACTTC. Translated: CASSDRRDRSYEQYF. The genes are TRBV19 and TRBJ2-7; 7 bases align to TRBD1. The germline V gene has CDR1 LNHDA and CDR2 SQIVND (reference sequence). This CDR3 spans 15 amino acids. With 5 bases clipped from V and 1 base from J, the junction kept 8 bases outside the gene matches.

V gene TRBV28 combines with J gene TRBJ1-2; D is unresolved. The CDR3 consists of 15 residues. Germline-derived CDR1 and CDR2 are MDHEN and SYDVKM. V was pared by 5 bases and J by 4 bases, with 17 bases between. The CDR3 coding sequence is TGTGCCAGCAGTATAAACCCCCGAGTGCCCTATGGCTACACCTTC. This codes for CASSINPRVPYGYTF.

The chain joins TRBV7-9 to TRBJ2-1; a possible D gene is TRBD2 (5 bases). The CDR3 sequence is 17 residues long. Per germline, CDR1 SEHNR and CDR2 FQNEAQ (reference sequence). V was trimmed by 0 bases and J by 0 bases, leaving 12 bases between them. CDR3 loop: CASSLATGERSYNEQFF. Written as DNA, the CDR3 is TGTGCCAGCAGCTTAGCGACCGGGGAACGCTCCTACAATGAGCAGTTCTTC.

The chain has TRBV30 and TRBJ1-3; D is ambiguous. The CDR3 contains 12 residues. The V and J ends lost 1 base and 7 bases respectively, with 8 bases between them. The V gene's germline CDR1 is GTSNPN and CDR2 SVGIG (reference sequence). The CDR3 DNA reads TGTGCCTGGAGTGCAGTGGGGAACACCATATATTTT. The encoded protein is CAWSAVGNTIYF.

The V call is TRBV10-1, the J call TRBJ2-3; TRBD2 aligns across 9 bases. Trimming at V came to 10 bases and at J to 2 bases, leaving 10 bases not matched to a gene. Germline CDR1 and CDR2: WNHNN and SYGVQD (reference sequence). The CDR3 sequence is 15 residues long. The CDR3 region has the DNA TGCGCCAACCCGAGAAGCGGGGGGCACACAGATACGCAGTATTTT. Encoded protein: CANPRSGGHTDTQYF.

The J gene is TRBJ1-4, the V gene TRBV4-1, with TRBD1 matching 9 bases. Trimming at V came to 3 bases and at J to 8 bases, leaving 10 bases not matched to a gene. Germline V lookup: CDR1 MGHRA, CDR2 YSYEKL. There are 16 residues in the CDR3. CDR3 protein: CASSQPDRGMREKLFF. Written as DNA, the CDR3 is TGCGCCAGCAGCCAGCCCGACAGGGGGATGCGAGAAAAACTGTTTTTT.

The V gene is TRBV19, the J gene TRBJ2-1; TRBD2 matches 8 bases. After removal of 4 bases from V and 3 bases from J, the junction contained 8 bases not matched to a gene. Germline V gene sequence: CDR1 LNHDA, CDR2 SQIVND (reference sequence). This CDR3 is built from 16 residues. The CDR3 DNA follows: TGTGCCAGTAGTACCGGACTAGCTGCCCTCTACAATGAGCAGTTCTTC. This sequence encodes CASSTGLAALYNEQFF.